These T cell receptor beta chains were read from a single sample in a study of T cells in Graves' hyperthyroidism and ophthalmopathy. TCRdb ran MiXCR on the multiplex PCR reads and lists one entry per CDR3 protein. The sample carries about 680,000 distinct CDR3 sequences, 35% recorded once. What was sequenced was blood. The receptors derive from a woman between 40 and 50 years old with Graves' hyperthyroidism. CDR3s include the opening cysteine and the closing phenylalanine or tryptophan. Fields, in order: D gene, V gene, J gene, clone size, CDR3 protein, CDR3 DNA. The D gene is left open where the match is weak. The size entry is marked missing in some rows and otherwise reads once, few, many or a size class.

>TRBD1|TRBV6-5|TRBJ1-4|few
CAGRQGWGGNEKLFF
TGTGCCGGCCGACAGGGTTGGGGAGGCAATGAAAAACTGTTTTTT
>NA|TRBV25-1|TRBJ1-4|few
CASSEFFLGQPSTTNEKLFF
TGTGCCAGCAGTGAATTTTTCCTAGGACAGCCCTCAACAACTAATGAAAAACTGTTTTTT
>NA|TRBV7-3|TRBJ2-7|few
CASSQEVGVRFYEQYF
TGTGCCAGCAGCCAAGAAGTAGGCGTACGGTTTTACGAGCAGTACTTC
>NA|TRBV7-9|TRBJ1-1|NA
CASSLGGGRFNTEAFF
TGTGCCAGCAGCTTAGGGGGGGGTCGTTTCAACACTGAAGCTTTCTTT
>TRBD2|TRBV2|TRBJ2-2|few
CARGILAGVYTGELFF
TGTGCCAGGGGGATACTAGCGGGAGTTTACACCGGGGAGCTGTTTTTT
>NA|TRBV5-6|TRBJ2-6|many
CASSFQSGPFGANVLTF
TGTGCCAGCAGCTTTCAATCGGGACCCTTTGGGGCCAACGTCCTGACTTTC
>NA|TRBV7-2|TRBJ1-5|NA
CASSPRGKVVNQPQHF
TGTGCCAGCAGCCCCCGGGGGAAAGTCGTCAATCAGCCCCAGCATTTT
>NA|TRBV10-3|TRBJ2-6|few
CAAQREGARAGANVLTF
TGTGCCGCACAAAGGGAGGGGGCGCGCGCTGGGGCCAACGTCCTGACTTTC
>TRBD1|TRBV10-2|TRBJ1-3|many
CASSAGTGDNTIYF
TGCGCCAGCAGCGCCGGGACAGGGGATAACACCATATATTTT
>NA|TRBV5-8|TRBJ2-6|many
CASCPSTGANVLTF
TGTGCCAGCTGCCCCTCCACTGGGGCCAACGTCCTGACTTTC
>TRBD1|TRBV20-1|TRBJ1-5|once
CSARCRGHF
TGCAGTGCTAGATGCAGGGGGCACTTT
>TRBD1|TRBV7-9|TRBJ2-7|NA
CASSPGWGRGNEQYF
TGCGCCAGCAGCCCGGGCTGGGGCAGGGGGAACGAGCAGTACTTC
>NA|TRBV25-1|TRBJ1-5|NA
CASSQNRMVGRNQPQHF
TGTGCCAGCAGCCAAAACCGGATGGTGGGTCGCAATCAGCCCCAGCATTTT
>TRBD2|TRBV2|TRBJ2-5|NA
CASSAGTSGGLETQYF
TGTGCCAGCAGCGCCGGGACTAGCGGAGGTCTGGAGACCCAGTACTTC
>NA|TRBV10-3|TRBJ1-5|NA
CASSETGKRQPQHF
TGTGCCAGCAGTGAAACAGGGAAAAGGCAGCCCCAGCATTTT
>NA|TRBV10-3|TRBJ2-6|once
CAISESSRANVLTF
TGTGCCATCAGTGAGTCGAGCAGGGCCAACGTCCTGACTTTC